This T cell receptor (beta chain) appears in the sequencing data of a study of identical twins. Study-wide results and caveats: Twins' surplus sharing was weaker for beta out-of-frame sequences. Zero-insertion analyses were open to partial confounding by invariant MAIT and iNKT cells. Abundant beta clonotypes from cord blood bore fewer insertions; memory repertoires lacked this pattern. Alpha sequences that were out-of-frame and twin-shared showed an excess of low generation probability.

TCRdb reanalysed the 5' RACE reads using MiXCR and keeps one entry per CDR3 protein. In the table there are about 890,000 distinct CDR3 sequences, 9% to 15% of which are singletons. This CDR3 region has 14 residues. CDR1 and CDR2 (germline): LNHDA, SQIVND (reference sequence). V was trimmed by 7 bases and J by 6 bases, leaving 16 bases between them. This clonotype was counted only a few times. Antigen specificity is unknown. The sample was also reused in another study, on yellow fever vaccine responses in identical twins.

The source material was PBMCs. The receptor was derived from a woman between 18 and 29 years old in good health. V gene TRBV19 combines with J gene TRBJ2-1, with TRBD2 as a possible D gene (5 bases). Here the CDR3 reads CASMRDLGVNEQFF. DNA for the CDR3: TGTGCCAGTATGAGGGATTTGGGAGTCAATGAGCAGTTCTTC.